This T cell receptor beta chain was profiled in a study of response to subunit inactivated influenza vaccine. Germline CDR1 is SQVTM and CDR2 is ANQGSEA. The V end lost 8 bases, the J end lost 4 bases, and 20 bases lay between the germline ends. The CDR3 loop spans 15 amino acids. This clonotype turned up a few times. TCRdb itself ran the RT-PCR reads through MiXCR, one entry per CDR3 protein. The sample yields about 540,000 distinct CDR3 sequences, less than 25% seen once. This sample also belongs to another study, concerning T cells expressing NK-cell markers. Per that paper: As the method of synthesis, 5'RACE template switching with UMIs yielded TCR beta cDNA. All TCR beta repertoires analysed originated from sorted CD3+CD56+NKG2C+, CD3+CD56+NKG2C- and CD3+CD56-NKG2C+ T cells. Where several donors were concerned, these clonotypes also led the CD3+CD56-NKG2C+ fraction. The study did not resolve the HCMV specificity of expanded NKG2C+ T cell clones.

V gene TRBV29-1 combines with J gene TRBJ2-2; the D gene is possibly TRBD2 (5 bases). The sequence was obtained from a middle-aged man who received an inactivated influenza vaccine. This sample comprised CD4+ T cells sorted from PBMCs, obtained 11 to 12 days after vaccination. CDR3 sequence (DNA): TGCAGCTTCACACACACGGCCGGACTCACCGGGGAGCTGTTTTTT. Amino acids: CSFTHTAGLTGELFF.